This TCR beta chain comes out of a study of blood T cells in healthy people across ages. Study-wide context: For every two T cells, template switching captured about one barcoded beta molecule.

In its sample, this clonotype was seen many times. A second PCR of 7 to 11 cycles used a sample-barcoded 5' primer and a J-beta primer mix. Individual samples furnished no less than 2.5 million CDR3-containing paired-end reads apiece. In TCRdb, the 5' RACE reads were re-called with MiXCR into one record per CDR3 protein. The table records around 650,000 distinct CDR3 sequences, 32% of them present only once. This CDR3 is 16 amino acids long. CDR1 and CDR2 (germline): DFQATT, SNEGSKA (reference sequence). Germline trimming cut 1 base from V and 4 bases from J; bases unmatched to any gene: 9. This TCR was sampled from a woman older than 75 in good health. The chain combines TRBV20-1 with TRBJ2-7; 11 positions agree with TRBD2. Material: blood. CDR3 region: CSARGRLAGPGYEQYF. The CDR3 DNA reads TGCAGTGCTAGAGGTCGACTAGCGGGGCCTGGATACGAGCAGTACTTC.